These T cell receptor beta chains were read from a single sample in a study of blood T cell repertoires in COVID-19. Here immunoSEQ multiplex PCR was the method, and the copy in TCRdb shows in-frame clones only, minus some. There are some 140,000 clones in the sample; 91% occur only once, and roughly 0.51% lies in the top ten. The specimen was peripheral blood. The receptors originated from a man between 50 and 59 years old with acute or convalescent COVID-19. Both conserved end residues are part of each CDR3. The order of the fields is V gene, J gene, clone size, D gene, CDR3 DNA, CDR3 protein. D genes are given only for firm matches. The size of a clone is reported for some rows only, either as once, few or many, or as a class for expanded clones.

v_call: TRBV12-5
j_call: TRBJ2-3
clone_size: NA
d_call: NA
cdr3_nt: TGTGCTAGTGCCATAGGGGCGGTTGGCACAGATACGCAGTATTTT
cdr3_aa: CASAIGAVGTDTQYF

v_call: TRBV5-4
j_call: TRBJ2-5
clone_size: NA
d_call: TRBD1
cdr3_nt: TGTGCCAGCAGCAGGAGGGACAGGGGAGGGGAGACCCAGTACTTC
cdr3_aa: CASSRRDRGGETQYF

v_call: TRBV7-6
j_call: TRBJ2-3
clone_size: NA
d_call: TRBD1
cdr3_nt: TGTGCCAGCACCAAGGGACAGGGGACAGATACGCAGTATTTT
cdr3_aa: CASTKGQGTDTQYF

v_call: TRBV19
j_call: TRBJ1-4
clone_size: NA
d_call: TRBD1
cdr3_nt: TGTGCCAGTAGAAGGGACAGGGCTAATGAAAAACTGTTTTTT
cdr3_aa: CASRRDRANEKLFF

v_call: TRBV29-1
j_call: TRBJ2-5
clone_size: NA
d_call: TRBD2
cdr3_nt: TGCAGCGCCAAGACTAGCGGGGGGCCGGGTGAGACCCAGTACTTC
cdr3_aa: CSAKTSGGPGETQYF

v_call: TRBV28
j_call: TRBJ1-4
clone_size: NA
d_call: TRBD1
cdr3_nt: TGTGCCAGCAGTAAGACAGGGGGCGAATACACTAATGAAAAACTGTTTTTT
cdr3_aa: CASSKTGGEYTNEKLFF

v_call: TRBV5-6
j_call: TRBJ2-6
clone_size: NA
d_call: NA
cdr3_nt: TGTGCCAGCACGACTGTCTCCTCTGGGGCCAACGTCCTGACTTTC
cdr3_aa: CASTTVSSGANVLTF

v_call: TRBV24-1
j_call: TRBJ1-1
clone_size: NA
d_call: NA
cdr3_nt: TGTGCCACCAGTGATTTGAACCAGGGTCCGGCTTTCTTT
cdr3_aa: CATSDLNQGPAFF

v_call: TRBV4-2
j_call: TRBJ1-4
clone_size: NA
d_call: NA
cdr3_nt: TGTGCCAGCAGCCAAGAGAGGGTAGATGAAAAACTGTTTTTT
cdr3_aa: CASSQERVDEKLFF

v_call: TRBV10-1
j_call: TRBJ2-7
clone_size: NA
d_call: NA
cdr3_nt: TGCGCCAGCAGTGATGGAGGGGTTCCCTACGAGCAGTACTTC
cdr3_aa: CASSDGGVPYEQYF

v_call: TRBV7-2
j_call: TRBJ2-1
clone_size: NA
d_call: TRBD2
cdr3_nt: TGTGCCAGCAGCTTCCGGCGGGAGGTATACAATGAGCAGTTCTTC
cdr3_aa: CASSFRREVYNEQFF

v_call: TRBV9
j_call: TRBJ1-4
clone_size: NA
d_call: NA
cdr3_nt: TGTGCCAGCAGCGTGGCACCAACCTTGGATGAAAAACTGTTTTTT
cdr3_aa: CASSVAPTLDEKLFF

v_call: TRBV11-2
j_call: TRBJ1-4
clone_size: few
d_call: NA
cdr3_nt: TGTGCCAGCAGCTTAGTCGGTCGGGAACTGTTTTTT
cdr3_aa: CASSLVGRELFF

v_call: TRBV20-1
j_call: TRBJ2-3
clone_size: once
d_call: TRBD2
cdr3_nt: TGCAGTGCTAGTAAGACTAGCGGGAGAGTCTTCGGCACAGATACGCAATATTTT
cdr3_aa: CSASKTSGRVFGTDTQYF

v_call: TRBV19
j_call: TRBJ1-5
clone_size: NA
d_call: TRBD1
cdr3_nt: TGTGCCAGTACCGCGACAGGGGGTAGCAATCAGCCCCAGCATTTT
cdr3_aa: CASTATGGSNQPQHF

v_call: TRBV2
j_call: TRBJ1-5
clone_size: NA
d_call: NA
cdr3_nt: TGTGCCAGCAGTGAAGGCCCGACAGGCTATGGCAATCAGCCCCAGCATTTT
cdr3_aa: CASSEGPTGYGNQPQHF

v_call: TRBV19
j_call: TRBJ1-5
clone_size: NA
d_call: NA
cdr3_nt: TGTGCCAGTACCCCCCGGGGGATGGGGGACAATCAGCCCCAGCATTTT
cdr3_aa: CASTPRGMGDNQPQHF

v_call: TRBV10-3
j_call: TRBJ2-5
clone_size: NA
d_call: TRBD2
cdr3_nt: TGTGCCATCAGTGAGCGGACTAGCGGGAGTGAGACCCAGTACTTC
cdr3_aa: CAISERTSGSETQYF

v_call: TRBV24-1
j_call: TRBJ2-1
clone_size: once
d_call: TRBD1
cdr3_nt: TGTGCCACCCGCAGGGGGAATGAGCAGTTCTTC
cdr3_aa: CATRRGNEQFF

v_call: TRBV19
j_call: TRBJ2-7
clone_size: NA
d_call: TRBD1
cdr3_nt: TGTGCCAGTAGTTGGACAGGGTTTTCCTACGAGCAGTACTTC
cdr3_aa: CASSWTGFSYEQYF

v_call: TRBV7-9
j_call: TRBJ1-2
clone_size: NA
d_call: NA
cdr3_nt: TGTGCCAGCAGCTTAAGTCTACAGGAAGAGGTCTATGGCTACACCTTC
cdr3_aa: CASSLSLQEEVYGYTF

v_call: TRBV12-2
j_call: TRBJ1-5
clone_size: NA
d_call: NA
cdr3_nt: TGTGCAAGTCGCTTAGATCGGGGAGGTAATCAGCCCCAGCATTTT
cdr3_aa: CASRLDRGGNQPQHF

v_call: TRBV27
j_call: TRBJ1-2
clone_size: NA
d_call: NA
cdr3_nt: TGTGCCAGCACACCCCACCAGGGGAACTATGGCTACACCTTC
cdr3_aa: CASTPHQGNYGYTF

v_call: TRBV14
j_call: TRBJ1-4
clone_size: NA
d_call: NA
cdr3_nt: TGTGCCAGCAGCCAACTGACGCCCGGGGGAAAACTGTTTTTT
cdr3_aa: CASSQLTPGGKLFF

v_call: TRBV29-1
j_call: TRBJ2-7
clone_size: NA
d_call: TRBD2
cdr3_nt: TGCAGCGTTGAAGGGACTAGCGGGGGCTACGAGCAGTACTTC
cdr3_aa: CSVEGTSGGYEQYF

v_call: TRBV19
j_call: TRBJ2-2
clone_size: once
d_call: NA
cdr3_nt: TGTGCCAGTAGTATAGCGTCCAGGTCCGGGGAGCTGTTTTTT
cdr3_aa: CASSIASRSGELFF

v_call: TRBV6-5
j_call: TRBJ1-5
clone_size: NA
d_call: NA
cdr3_nt: TGTGCCAGCACAGGAGGGTTCGGACAGCCCCAGCATTTT
cdr3_aa: CASTGGFGQPQHF

v_call: TRBV7-9
j_call: TRBJ2-5
clone_size: NA
d_call: NA
cdr3_nt: TGTGCCAGCAGCGCCAGGGGTTGGCAAGAGACCCAGTACTTC
cdr3_aa: CASSARGWQETQYF

v_call: TRBV30
j_call: TRBJ1-1
clone_size: NA
d_call: TRBD1
cdr3_nt: TGTGCCTGGAGTGTAGGGACAGGGGGAACTGAAGCTTTCTTT
cdr3_aa: CAWSVGTGGTEAFF

v_call: TRBV30
j_call: TRBJ2-2
clone_size: NA
d_call: TRBD1
cdr3_nt: TGTGCCTGGAGTCCAGGGGGCGCCAACACCGGGGAGCTGTTTTTT
cdr3_aa: CAWSPGGANTGELFF

v_call: TRBV6-4
j_call: TRBJ2-2
clone_size: NA
d_call: TRBD2
cdr3_nt: TGTGCCAGCAGAACAAGCGGGGCTACCGGGGAGCTGTTTTTT
cdr3_aa: CASRTSGATGELFF

v_call: TRBV9
j_call: TRBJ2-3
clone_size: NA
d_call: TRBD2
cdr3_nt: TGTGCCAGCAGCACTCCCGGGACTAGCGGGATCGAAATAGATACGCAGTATTTT
cdr3_aa: CASSTPGTSGIEIDTQYF

v_call: TRBV4-1
j_call: TRBJ1-2
clone_size: NA
d_call: NA
cdr3_nt: TGCGCCAGCAGTGGACCTGGAGGGAGCTATGGCTACACCTTC
cdr3_aa: CASSGPGGSYGYTF

v_call: TRBV9
j_call: TRBJ2-3
clone_size: NA
d_call: NA
cdr3_nt: TGTGCCAGCAGCGTGCTAGAGAGTACGCAGTATTTT
cdr3_aa: CASSVLESTQYF

v_call: TRBV9
j_call: TRBJ2-3
clone_size: NA
d_call: TRBD2
cdr3_nt: TGTGCCAGCAGCGCTACTAGCGTAAGGACAGATACGCAGTATTTT
cdr3_aa: CASSATSVRTDTQYF

v_call: TRBV4-3
j_call: TRBJ2-1
clone_size: NA
d_call: NA
cdr3_nt: TGCGCCAGCAGCCAGGCTCTCTTGAATGAGCAGTTCTTC
cdr3_aa: CASSQALLNEQFF

v_call: TRBV28
j_call: TRBJ1-1
clone_size: NA
d_call: TRBD1
cdr3_nt: TGTGCCAGCAGCTTTCTCCTTGGGACAGGGTTGGGCCTGAACACTGAAGCTTTCTTT
cdr3_aa: CASSFLLGTGLGLNTEAFF

v_call: TRBV2
j_call: TRBJ2-2
clone_size: NA
d_call: TRBD2
cdr3_nt: TGTGCCAGCAGTGGGGGACTAGCGGGGGCCGGGGGCACCGGGGAGCTGTTTTTT
cdr3_aa: CASSGGLAGAGGTGELFF

v_call: TRBV27
j_call: TRBJ2-2
clone_size: NA
d_call: NA
cdr3_nt: TGTGCCAGCAGCCTTTGGAGTAACACCGGGGAGCTGTTTTTT
cdr3_aa: CASSLWSNTGELFF

v_call: TRBV6-2/TRBV6-3
j_call: TRBJ2-7
clone_size: NA
d_call: TRBD2
cdr3_nt: TGTGCCAGCAGTTACTCGGCTAGCGGGACGCGAAGACCTTACGAGCAGTACTTC
cdr3_aa: CASSYSASGTRRPYEQYF

v_call: TRBV10-1
j_call: TRBJ2-5
clone_size: NA
d_call: TRBD1
cdr3_nt: TGCGCCAGCAGCTCCGGGACAGCGAACCAAGAGACCCAGTACTTC
cdr3_aa: CASSSGTANQETQYF

v_call: TRBV7-3
j_call: TRBJ1-1
clone_size: NA
d_call: TRBD1
cdr3_nt: TGTGCCAGCAGGGCCAGGGGGCTAGGCACTGAAGCTTTCTTT
cdr3_aa: CASRARGLGTEAFF

v_call: TRBV28
j_call: TRBJ1-4
clone_size: NA
d_call: NA
cdr3_nt: TGTGCCAGCAGTTTCAGGCCTCTCGTAGGCGAAAAACTGTTTTTT
cdr3_aa: CASSFRPLVGEKLFF

v_call: TRBV7-2
j_call: TRBJ1-3
clone_size: NA
d_call: NA
cdr3_nt: TGTGCCAGCAGCTCGGACAGTTCAAGAAACACCATATATTTT
cdr3_aa: CASSSDSSRNTIYF

v_call: TRBV29-1
j_call: TRBJ2-3
clone_size: once
d_call: TRBD2
cdr3_nt: TGCAGCGGAGGGTTCGGGACTAGCAACACAGATACGCAGTATTTT
cdr3_aa: CSGGFGTSNTDTQYF

v_call: TRBV11-3
j_call: TRBJ2-2
clone_size: NA
d_call: NA
cdr3_nt: TGTGCCAGCAGCCCTCCCGGCGGGGAGCTGTTTTTT
cdr3_aa: CASSPPGGELFF

v_call: TRBV3-1/TRBV3-2
j_call: TRBJ1-4
clone_size: NA
d_call: TRBD1
cdr3_nt: TGTGCCAGCAGCCAACGAGGGACAGGGCCTAATGAAAAACTGTTTTTT
cdr3_aa: CASSQRGTGPNEKLFF

v_call: TRBV24-1
j_call: TRBJ2-5
clone_size: NA
d_call: TRBD1
cdr3_nt: TGTGCCACCAGTGATAGCACAGGGGTTCGGGAGACCCAGTACTTC
cdr3_aa: CATSDSTGVRETQYF

v_call: TRBV10-3
j_call: TRBJ1-1
clone_size: once
d_call: TRBD1
cdr3_nt: TGTGCCATCAGTGGGACAGGCCGGACTGAAGCTTTCTTT
cdr3_aa: CAISGTGRTEAFF

v_call: TRBV18
j_call: TRBJ1-1
clone_size: NA
d_call: NA
cdr3_nt: TGTGCCAGCTCCCTCGGGTCAGACACTGAAGCTTTCTTT
cdr3_aa: CASSLGSDTEAFF

v_call: TRBV7-9
j_call: TRBJ1-2
clone_size: NA
d_call: NA
cdr3_nt: TGTGCCAGCAGCTTAGCAGCAGGATTTGGCTATGGCTACACCTTC
cdr3_aa: CASSLAAGFGYGYTF

v_call: TRBV7-3
j_call: TRBJ2-2
clone_size: NA
d_call: TRBD2
cdr3_nt: TGTGCCAGCAGCCCGGCGGGGGGCTCCGGGGAGCTGTTTTTT
cdr3_aa: CASSPAGGSGELFF

v_call: TRBV5-1
j_call: TRBJ2-1
clone_size: NA
d_call: NA
cdr3_nt: TGCGCCAGCAGCTTGGGGGGCCTTATCTCCTACAATGAGCAGTTCTTC
cdr3_aa: CASSLGGLISYNEQFF

v_call: TRBV27
j_call: TRBJ2-2
clone_size: NA
d_call: TRBD1
cdr3_nt: TGTGCCAGCACCAAAAGTGGAACCGGGACAGGGGGGCTGTTTTTT
cdr3_aa: CASTKSGTGTGGLFF

v_call: TRBV19
j_call: TRBJ2-5
clone_size: NA
d_call: TRBD2
cdr3_nt: TGTGCCAGTAGTAGGACTAGCGGGAGAGGAGACGCGCGAGAGACCCAGTACTTC
cdr3_aa: CASSRTSGRGDARETQYF

v_call: TRBV12-5
j_call: TRBJ2-5
clone_size: NA
d_call: NA
cdr3_nt: TGTGCTAGTGGTTTGACCCCTGATGGGGGGAACATACTAGAAGAGACCCAGTACTTC
cdr3_aa: CASGLTPDGGNILEETQYF

v_call: TRBV4-1
j_call: TRBJ2-2
clone_size: NA
d_call: TRBD2
cdr3_nt: TGCGCCAGCAGGCTAGGACTAGCCCCAACCGGGGAGCTGTTTTTT
cdr3_aa: CASRLGLAPTGELFF

v_call: TRBV28
j_call: TRBJ1-3
clone_size: NA
d_call: NA
cdr3_nt: TGTGCCAGCACCTCTCGGAGAAGCACCATATATTTT
cdr3_aa: CASTSRRSTIYF

v_call: TRBV5-7
j_call: TRBJ1-6
clone_size: NA
d_call: NA
cdr3_nt: TGTGCCAGCAGCTTGGCCTGGACAGCCAATTCACCCCTCCACTTT
cdr3_aa: CASSLAWTANSPLHF